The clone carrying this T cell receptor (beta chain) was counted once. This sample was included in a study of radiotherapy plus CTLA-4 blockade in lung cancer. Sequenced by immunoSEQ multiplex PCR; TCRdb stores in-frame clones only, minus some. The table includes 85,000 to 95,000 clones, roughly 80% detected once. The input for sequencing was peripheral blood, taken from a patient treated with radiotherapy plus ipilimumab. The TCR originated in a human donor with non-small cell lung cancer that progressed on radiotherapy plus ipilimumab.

CDR3 coding DNA: TGTGCCAGCAGTGAGCCTGGGGCTCTCGGAGATACGCAGTATTTT. Its protein product is CASSEPGALGDTQYF. This chain joins TRBV25-1 and TRBJ2-3; D is perhaps TRBD1 (5 bases). Deletions cut 3 bases from V and 5 bases from J, with 15 bases between. The CDR3 has 15 amino acids. Looked up from germline, CDR1 is MGHDK and CDR2 is SYGVNS.